The 11 T cell receptor beta chains below come from one sample, sequenced in a study of radiotherapy plus CTLA-4 blockade in lung cancer. Sequenced by immunoSEQ multiplex PCR; TCRdb stores in-frame clones only, minus some. The data contain around 45,000 clones, about 70% of them singletons. The sample in question was peripheral blood, obtained from a patient treated with radiotherapy plus ipilimumab. Receptors were obtained from a human donor with non-small cell lung cancer who had a partial response to radiotherapy plus ipilimumab.

The V gene is TRBV9, the J gene TRBJ2-2; 9 bases align to TRBD1. The CDR3 has 15 amino acids. Germline lookup yields CDR1 SGDLS and CDR2 YYNGEE. Trimming at V came to 4 bases and at J to 1 base, leaving 2 bases not matched to a gene. CDR3 bases: TGTGCCAGCAGCACAGGGGGCTGGAACACCGGGGAGCTGTTTTTT. Its protein product is CASSTGGWNTGELFF.

The chain joins TRBV25-1 to TRBJ2-5; 11 nucleotides line up with TRBD1. CDR3 length: 16 amino acids. Germline-derived CDR1 and CDR2 are MGHDK and SYGVNS. Trimming removed 2 bases from V and 5 bases from J; junction bases left unmatched: 7. The CDR3 nucleotides read TGTGCCAGCAGTGAACCGGACAGGGGGCGGAGGGAGACCCAGTACTTC. This codes for CASSEPDRGRRETQYF.

This clone was seen a few times. V gene TRBV19 combines with J gene TRBJ2-7; 7 bases agree with TRBD1. The CDR3 consists of 14 residues. The J segment lost 5 bases and the V segment lost 6 bases, leaving 10 bases of the junction unmatched. From germline, CDR1 is LNHDA and CDR2 SQIVND (reference sequence). The CDR3 loop is CASRRQGFGNEQYF. Here the CDR3 DNA reads TGTGCCAGTAGAAGACAGGGCTTCGGGAACGAGCAGTACTTC.

This sequence joins TRBV19 and TRBJ2-2, with D perhaps matching TRBD2 (6 bases). Deletions cut 8 bases from V and 6 bases from J, with 16 bases between. The CDR3 has 14 amino acids. Germline CDR1 and CDR2: LNHDA and SQIVND (reference sequence). The CDR3: CASSTSPGAGELFF. The CDR3 nucleotides are TGTGCCAGTTCAACTAGCCCCGGCGCCGGGGAGCTGTTTTTT.

The V gene is TRBV5-4, the J gene TRBJ1-1, with 8 positions matching TRBD1. V lost 7 bases and J lost 3; bases outside the gene matches: 8. The germline V gene has CDR1 SGHNT and CDR2 YYREEE (reference sequence). The CDR3 is 14 residues long. The CDR3 spells CASRRTGRDTEAFF. The CDR3 DNA follows: TGTGCCAGCCGGAGGACAGGGAGGGACACTGAAGCTTTCTTT.

J is TRBJ1-1 and V is TRBV5-4; possibly TRBD1 for D (6 bases). V shed 4 bases and J shed 1 base, with 11 bases lying between them. This CDR3 is 14 amino acids long. Germline assignment: CDR1 SGHNT and CDR2 YYREEE (reference sequence). CDR3 sequence: CASSAGQSNTEAFF. The CDR3, as DNA: TGTGCCAGCAGCGCCGGACAGTCGAACACTGAAGCTTTCTTT.

The chain carries TRBV11-1 and TRBJ1-1; 9 bases align to TRBD1. The junction had 2 bases not matched to a gene; V was cut back by 4 bases and J by 5 bases. Germline CDR1 reads SGHAT; CDR2 reads FQDESV (reference sequence). The CDR3 runs 13 residues. Here the CDR3 reads CASSWTGDTEAFF. CDR3 DNA: TGTGCCAGCAGCTGGACAGGGGATACTGAAGCTTTCTTT.

This clone turned up a few times. This chain uses TRBV11-2 with TRBJ2-2; possible D gene TRBD2, 6 bases. V dropped 1 base and J dropped 8 bases, with 8 bases sitting between them. Germline CDR1 SGHAT, CDR2 FQNNGV. The CDR3 extends over 13 amino acids. CDR3 coding DNA: TGTGCCAGCAGCTTAGTGGAGGGAGGGGAGCTGTTTTTT. Residues: CASSLVEGGELFF.

The chain has TRBV18 and TRBJ2-7; 8 bases match TRBD1. V was clipped by 3 bases and J by 5 bases; unmatched bases: 3. CDR3 length: 13 residues. Germline CDR1 and CDR2: KGHSH and LQKENI. CDR3 DNA sequence: TGTGCCAGCTCACCGACAGGGGACAACGAGCAGTACTTC. Its protein product is CASSPTGDNEQYF.

V is TRBV12-5 and J is TRBJ2-3, with 9 positions matching TRBD1. CDR3 length: 13 amino acids. With 3 bases clipped from V and 9 bases from J, the junction kept 4 bases outside the gene matches. In germline, CDR1 is LGHNT, CDR2 FRNRAP. The CDR3 sequence: CASGFTGGPTQYF. For the CDR3, the DNA is TGTGCTAGTGGTTTCACAGGGGGCCCGACGCAGTATTTT.

This rearrangement joins TRBV6-5 to TRBJ1-3, with D perhaps matching TRBD1 (5 bases). V lost 7 bases and J lost 7, with 14 bases in between. CDR1 and CDR2 (germline): MNHEY, SVGAGI. The CDR3 loop spans 13 amino acids. This CDR3 is CASNNRRGNTIYF. DNA of the CDR3: TGTGCCAGCAATAACAGGAGGGGTAACACCATATATTTT.